Listed here are 28 T cell receptor beta chains from one sample, sequenced in a study of monozygotic twins with inflammatory bowel disease (dated by TCRdb to between 2017 and 2020). The method was 5' RACE. Data came from an Illumina HiSeq 2500. Following TCRdb reprocessing, every CDR3 protein sequence forms one entry, and DNA is not provided. For this sample, the table gives more than 300,000 distinct CDR3 sequences. The ten top clones hold less than 6.5% of the sample. Sequenced input: blood. Every receptor here comes from a human donor with ulcerative colitis or Crohn's disease, or a healthy co-twin of an affected twin (not recorded which).

The rearrangement uses TRBV6-1 and TRBJ2-7; no DNA is available, so the TRBD1 call from TCRdb remains unchecked. The CDR3 contains 14 residues. Germline assignment: CDR1 MNHNS and CDR2 SASEGT. CDR3 loop: CASIRDGFSYEQYF.

This rearrangement joins TRBV4-1 to TRBJ2-4. Germline V CDR1 and CDR2: MGHRA, YSYEKL. The CDR3 runs 15 residues. CDR3 residues: CASSQWTDAKNIQYF.

CDR3 region: CATRRQEQYGYTF. This chain connects TRBV19 to TRBJ1-2. CDR3 length equals 13 residues. Germline loops: CDR1 LNHDA, CDR2 SQIVND (reference sequence).

The chain recombines TRBV5-1 with TRBJ2-3. There are 13 residues in the CDR3. The germline CDR1 and CDR2 sequences are SGHRS and YFSETQ. CDR3 loop: CASSRAGTDTQYF. Together with reference TRBV5-1 and TRBJ2-3, the CDR3 gives the full variable domain: KAGVTQTPRYLIKTRGQQVTLSCSPISGHRSVSWYQQTPGQGLQFLFEYFSETQRNKGNFPGRFSGRQFSNSRSEMNVSTLELGDSALYLCASSRAGTDTQYFGPGTRLTVL.

The rearrangement links TRBV20-1 to TRBJ2-4; the TRBD1 assignment by TCRdb is unverifiable without DNA. This CDR3 contains 14 residues. Germline assignment: CDR1 DFQATT and CDR2 SNEGSKA (reference sequence). The CDR3 protein is CSAPGSGALNIQYF.

V gene TRBV15 combines with J gene TRBJ1-5. Germline values: CDR1 LNHNV, CDR2 YYDKDF (reference sequence). This CDR3 has 15 residues. The chain's CDR3 is CATSRDVKSNQPQHF.

V usage is TRBV6-4 and J usage is TRBJ2-3; checking the TCRdb D call of TRBD1 is not possible without DNA. This CDR3 region has 14 residues. Looked up from germline, CDR1 is MRHNA and CDR2 is SNTAGT. The CDR3 region is CASSDSGQTDTQYF.

The V call is TRBV6-6, the J call TRBJ2-5; the D call of TRBD1 rests on TCRdb alone, since no DNA is present to check it. Germline CDR1 is MNHNY and CDR2 is SVGAGI (reference sequence). The CDR3 runs 13 residues. CDR3 sequence: CASRWTGRETQYF.

The rearrangement links TRBV10-2 to TRBJ2-5. This CDR3 region has 14 residues. Looked up from germline, CDR1 is WSHSY and CDR2 is SAAADI. CDR3 in amino acids: CASSESSSFGTQYF.

The rearrangement joins TRBV12-3 or TRBV12-4 to TRBJ2-7; the TCRdb D gene call, TRBD2, has no DNA to confirm it. The CDR3 is made up of 14 amino acids. The CDR3 sequence: CASSLIRAGNEQYF.

The V and J genes are TRBV12-3 or TRBV12-4 and TRBJ2-4; TCRdb picks TRBD2, but there is no DNA to check that call. The CDR3 is 13 amino acids. The CDR3 loop reads CASISNGKNIQYF.

CDR3 sequence reads: CATSDPGGLQHF. The chain carries TRBV24-1 and TRBJ1-5; TCRdb's D gene call, TRBD1, goes unchecked for lack of DNA. The CDR3 runs 12 residues. The germline V gene has CDR1 KGHDR and CDR2 SFDVKD.

The chain recombines TRBV24-1 with TRBJ2-2; TCRdb designates TRBD2, a call that cannot be tested without DNA. CDR3 length equals 14 residues. Germline V gene data show CDR1 as KGHDR and CDR2 as SFDVKD. CDR3 sequence reads: CATSEGLVAGELFF.

The chain employs TRBV10-3 and TRBJ2-7. The CDR3 is made up of 12 amino acids. Germline values: CDR1 ENHRY, CDR2 SYGVKD. The CDR3 is CAISETRYEQYF.

This chain's CDR3 is CASSRDRGRSNEQFF. The rearrangement uses TRBV28 and TRBJ2-1; TCRdb indicates TRBD1, and absent DNA this call remains unverified. Germline V gene data show CDR1 as MDHEN and CDR2 as SYDVKM. CDR3 size: 15 residues.

The chain recombines TRBV3-1 with TRBJ2-3; TCRdb's assignment of TRBD2 cannot be checked, as there is no DNA. Looked up from germline, CDR1 is LGHDT and CDR2 is YNNKEL (reference sequence). This CDR3 spans 14 amino acids. The CDR3 spells CASSRGPSTDTQYF.

The chain couples TRBV28 to TRBJ2-4; absent DNA, TCRdb's TRBD2 call cannot be checked. CDR1 and CDR2 (germline): MDHEN, SYDVKM. CDR3 size: 17 residues. The CDR3 reads CASSSPRLAWAKNIQYF. Using reference TRBV28 and TRBJ2-4 for the parts outside the CDR3, the full variable domain is DVKVTQSSRYLVKRTGEKVFLECVQDMDHENMFWYRQDPGLGLRLIYFSYDVKMKEKGDIPEGYSVSREKKERFSLILESASTNQTSMYLCASSSPRLAWAKNIQYFGAGTRLSVL.

The chain has TRBV18 and TRBJ1-3; TCRdb's D call of TRBD1 is untestable without DNA. CDR3 length: 15 amino acids. In germline, CDR1 is KGHSH, CDR2 LQKENI. CDR3 residues: CASSATGVPGNTIYF.

The chain combines TRBV28 with TRBJ1-4; TCRdb designates TRBD1, a call that cannot be tested without DNA. This CDR3 has 15 residues. CDR1 and CDR2 from the germline V gene are MDHEN and SYDVKM. This CDR3 is CASSSPGQGNEKLFF.

This rearrangement joins TRBV20-1 to TRBJ1-2; TCRdb's D call, TRBD1, is unchecked because there is no DNA. From germline, CDR1 is DFQATT and CDR2 SNEGSKA (reference sequence). CDR3 size: 14 residues. The CDR3 is CSAPPRTGSYGYTF.

The chain has TRBV30 and TRBJ1-5; TCRdb returns TRBD1, unconfirmable since there is no DNA. This CDR3 is built from 14 residues. In germline, CDR1 is GTSNPN, CDR2 SVGIG (reference sequence). The CDR3 is CAWSALKGRQPQHF.

J is TRBJ2-7 and V is TRBV19; no DNA is available, so the TRBD1 call from TCRdb remains unchecked. CDR3 size: 15 residues. CDR1 is LNHDA, CDR2 SQIVND, per germline (reference sequence). CDR3 region: CASSRGGETSYEQYF. The full variable domain, rest sourced from reference TRBV19 and TRBJ2-7, is DGGITQSPKYLFRKEGQNVTLSCEQNLNHDAMYWYRQDPGQGLRLIYYSQIVNDFQKGDIAEGYSVSREKKESFPLTVTSAQKNPTAFYLCASSRGGETSYEQYFGPGTRLTVT.

The CDR3 here is CASSYSSGAYEQYF. The rearrangement links TRBV6-5 to TRBJ2-7. The CDR3 loop spans 14 amino acids. CDR1 is MNHEY and CDR2 is SVGAGI in the germline V gene.

CDR3 sequence reads: CSAKPPLAGNEQFF. The chain employs TRBV20-1 and TRBJ2-1; TCRdb's D gene call, TRBD2, goes unchecked for lack of DNA. Germline V CDR1 and CDR2: DFQATT, SNEGSKA (reference sequence). The length of the CDR3 is 14 residues.

This chain connects TRBV28 to TRBJ1-3. Per germline, CDR1 MDHEN and CDR2 SYDVKM. The CDR3 is 16 residues long. CDR3 residues: CASNQLTASSGNTIYF.

This rearrangement joins TRBV5-1 to TRBJ2-3; TCRdb calls TRBD2, which cannot be checked without DNA. Germline CDR1 and CDR2: SGHRS and YFSETQ. The CDR3 spans 14 residues. CDR3 loop: CASSMRLVTDTQYF.

The gene calls are TRBV9 and TRBJ2-5; lacking DNA, the TRBD1 call made by TCRdb goes unchecked. CDR3 length equals 12 residues. The germline gives CDR1 SGDLS, CDR2 YYNGEE. CDR3 region: CASSGQQETQYF.

The chain employs TRBV4-1 and TRBJ2-5. The CDR3 has 17 amino acids. Germline V gene lookup returns CDR1 MGHRA and CDR2 YSYEKL. The CDR3 loop is CASSQVETLKGQETQYF.